The 26 T cell receptor beta chains given below trace back to one sample, sequenced in a study of metastatic and nonmetastatic thyroid tumors. Thyroid surgery was performed in patients who had received no treatment beforehand. TCRdb reanalyzed the PCR reads with MiXCR. Of roughly 98,000 clones listed, 15% are singletons. The sample consisted of blood. These receptors were obtained from a female donor with papillary thyroid cancer or a benign thyroid nodule (not recorded which). Some clones in this sample may be carry-over from other donors' samples.

In regard to this clone: This could be a read error, since a much larger clone is one nucleotide away. CDR3 nucleotides: TGCATCGTGACAGGGTGGGCAGCCTACCAAGAGACCCAGTACTTC. It yields the protein CIVTGWAAYQETQYF. The genes are TRBV29-1 and TRBJ2-5; 7 nucleotides line up with TRBD1. Germline V gene data show CDR1 as SQVTM and CDR2 as ANQGSEA. The CDR3 is 15 residues long.

The chain has TRBV20-1 and TRBJ2-7, with 10 bases that match TRBD1. V dropped 6 bases and J dropped 5; count of bases not matched to a gene: 7. Germline V gives CDR1 DFQATT, CDR2 SNEGSKA (reference sequence). The CDR3 has 13 residues. The CDR3 reads CSAFRDRGHEQYF. For the CDR3, the DNA is TGCAGTGCGTTCCGGGACAGGGGCCACGAGCAGTACTTC.

This clone was counted at least ten times. The rearrangement joins TRBV28 to TRBJ2-5; tentatively, D is TRBD1 (5 bases). CDR1 MDHEN and CDR2 SYDVKM come from the germline V gene. The V and J ends lost 5 bases and 5 bases respectively, with 15 bases between them. The CDR3 is 14 amino acids. The CDR3 region is CASSPETEGETQYF. CDR3 nucleotides: TGTGCCAGCAGTCCGGAGACAGAAGGCGAGACCCAGTACTTC.

About this clone itself: With a much larger clone just one base away, this may be a read error. Other nucleotide sequences in the sample specify the same CDR3. The chain is built from TRBV5-1 and TRBJ2-1; D may be TRBD1 (5 bases). CDR1 is SGHRS and CDR2 is YFSETQ in the germline V gene. The ends were cut back, 2 bases at V and 6 bases at J, with 24 bases in the middle. The CDR3 totals 18 residues. The CDR3 sequence: CASSFDPRVYTRVNEQFF. The CDR3 region has the DNA TGCGCCAGCAGCTTCGACCCCAGGGTATATACCAGGGTCAATGAGCAGTTCTTC. Supplemented by reference TRBV5-1 and TRBJ2-1, the full variable domain reads KAGVTQTPRYLIKTRGQQVTLSCSPISGHRSVSWYQQTPGQGLQFLFEYFSETQRNKGNFPGRFSGRQFSNSRSEMNVSTLELGDSALYLCASSFDPRVYTRVNEQFFGPGTRLTVL.

This clone was picked up many times. The V and J genes are TRBV7-9 and TRBJ1-1; no clear D gene. The V and J ends lost 7 bases and 5 bases respectively, with 11 bases between them. This CDR3 is built from 12 residues. Per the germline V gene, CDR1 is SEHNR and CDR2 is FQNEAQ (reference sequence). The CDR3 DNA is TGTGCCAGCAATTACAAGGATACTGAAGCTTTCTTT. It codes for CASNYKDTEAFF.

This clone was observed many times. The gene calls are TRBV11-3 and TRBJ2-3; D unresolved. Germline V gives CDR1 SGHNT, CDR2 YENEEA. The CDR3 is 17 amino acids. V dropped 5 bases and J dropped 0 bases, with 18 bases sitting between them. CDR3 region: CASSLGVVSHSTDTQYF. The CDR3 DNA follows: TGTGCCAGCAGCCTAGGAGTAGTTTCCCACAGCACAGATACGCAGTATTTT. Combining the CDR3 with reference TRBV11-3 and TRBJ2-3 gives the whole variable domain EAGVVQSPRYKIIEKKQPVAFWCNPISGHNTLYWYLQNLGQGPELLIRYENEEAVDDSQLPKDRFSAERLKGVDSTLKIQPAELGDSAVYLCASSLGVVSHSTDTQYFGPGTRLTVL.

This clone was counted at least ten times. This chain uses TRBV7-2 with TRBJ1-5; D is uncertain. The germline V gene encodes CDR1 SGHTA and CDR2 FQGNSA. The CDR3 extends over 12 amino acids. V lost 5 bases to trimming and J lost 5 bases, with 7 bases between them. The CDR3 is CASSPSDQPQHF. As DNA, the CDR3 is TGTGCCAGCAGCCCCTCGGATCAGCCCCAGCATTTT.

The chain combines TRBV6-1 with TRBJ2-7; 7 bases are shared with TRBD2. This CDR3 spans 14 amino acids. Germline trimming cut 6 bases from V and 6 bases from J; bases unmatched to any gene: 11. From germline, CDR1 is MNHNS and CDR2 SASEGT. The CDR3 DNA is TGTGCCAGCAGCTTGTTGGGGGGGAAGTCCGAGCAGTACTTC. Encoded protein: CASSLLGGKSEQYF.

This clone was recorded many times. This chain links TRBV11-2 with TRBJ1-1; D may be TRBD1 (6 bases). V dropped 0 bases and J dropped 6 bases, with 8 bases sitting between them. The CDR3 is 13 amino acids. Germline CDR1 reads SGHAT; CDR2 reads FQNNGV. As DNA, the CDR3 is TGTGCCAGCAGCTTAGAGGGGGCATCTGAAGCTTTCTTT. This gives the protein CASSLEGASEAFF.

This clone showed up many times. The chain carries TRBV11-2 and TRBJ1-2, with 7 bases that match TRBD1. V trimming: 5 bases; J trimming: 0 bases; junction bases outside the gene matches: 9. CDR1 and CDR2 (germline): SGHAT, FQNNGV. The CDR3 has 16 residues. The CDR3 loop reads CASSHAGTEPNYGYTF. The CDR3 coding sequence is TGTGCCAGCAGCCATGCCGGGACAGAGCCTAACTATGGCTACACCTTC.

This clone was recorded at least ten times. CDR3 nucleotides: TGCAGTGCTAGAAGAGCGGGCGGCGAGCAGTACTTC. It specifies CSARRAGGEQYF. The V and J genes are TRBV20-1 and TRBJ2-7, with TRBD2 as a possible D gene (6 bases). V gave up 2 bases and J gave up 6 bases, with 11 bases separating them. The CDR3 extends over 12 amino acids. The germline V gene has CDR1 DFQATT and CDR2 SNEGSKA (reference sequence).

This clone was found many times. In the same sample, other DNA sequences code for this CDR3. The chain is built from TRBV3-1 and TRBJ1-2, with D uncertain. Deletions cut 0 bases from V and 0 bases from J, with 14 bases between. Germline-derived CDR1 and CDR2 are LGHDT and YNNKEL (reference sequence). This CDR3 spans 17 amino acids. This chain's CDR3 is CASSQEDPAVANYGYTF. CDR3 coding DNA: TGTGCCAGCAGCCAAGAAGACCCAGCCGTAGCTAACTATGGCTACACCTTC.

In this sample, this clone turned up many times. This chain connects TRBV29-1 to TRBJ2-5; no clear D gene. This CDR3 comprises 13 residues. Per germline, CDR1 SQVTM and CDR2 ANQGSEA. V lost 1 base and J 3 bases, leaving 9 bases between the germline ends. CDR3 sequence reads: CSVEVPEKETQYF. DNA of the CDR3: TGCAGCGTTGAAGTTCCAGAAAAAGAGACCCAGTACTTC.

This clone was picked up many times. V usage is TRBV28 and J usage is TRBJ2-7; 13 bases are a match to TRBD2. V shed 3 bases and J 4 bases; nucleotides not matched to a gene: 6. This CDR3 contains 16 residues. CDR1 MDHEN and CDR2 SYDVKM come from the germline V gene. This chain's CDR3 is CASSFKLAGGIYEQYF. The CDR3 coding sequence is TGTGCCAGCAGTTTTAAACTAGCGGGGGGGATTTACGAGCAGTACTTC.

There are many counts of this clone. This chain connects TRBV28 to TRBJ2-3; possible D gene TRBD1, 6 bases. From germline, CDR1 is MDHEN and CDR2 SYDVKM. The V gene lost 6 bases and the J gene lost 2 bases, with 12 bases spanning the gap. The CDR3 covers 14 residues. The CDR3 bases are TGTGCCAGCAGATCGGGACAACACACAGATACGCAGTATTTT. It translates to CASRSGQHTDTQYF.

This clone came up many times. The chain carries TRBV29-1 and TRBJ1-2; no firm D call. The germline V and J ends were trimmed by 6 bases and 2 bases, with 10 bases remaining between them. Germline V gene sequence: CDR1 SQVTM, CDR2 ANQGSEA. This CDR3 contains 12 residues. CDR3 nucleotides: TGCAGCGTAGGTTCCTCGAACTATGGCTACACCTTC. Translation: CSVGSSNYGYTF.

This clone was seen a handful of times. No conserved phenylalanine or tryptophan is present at the end of the CDR3, so a read error is the likely explanation. The chain couples TRBV6-1 to TRBJ2-5, with D maybe TRBD1 (6 bases). CDR3 size: 14 residues. Per germline, CDR1 MNHNS and CDR2 SASEGT. Trimming pared 1 base from V and 5 bases from J, leaving 11 bases between. The CDR3 nucleotides read TGTGCCAGCAGTGAAGGGACAGCCCAGGAGACCCAGTACTTA. Amino acids: CASSEGTAQETQYL.

This clone was seen a few times. One end of the junction fails to match germline, which may point to a read error. The rearrangement uses TRBV28 and TRBJ2-7; D is unresolved. Germline V lookup: CDR1 MDHEN, CDR2 SYDVKM. The CDR3 covers 14 residues. The CDR3 DNA reads as TGTGCCAGTAGTTTAGGAGTGAGGCCCTACGAGCAGTACTTC. Encoded protein: CASSLGVRPYEQYF.

The J gene is TRBJ1-2, the V gene TRBV5-1, with 7 positions matching TRBD1. Germline V lookup: CDR1 SGHRS, CDR2 YFSETQ. The CDR3 loop spans 14 amino acids. V gave up 8 bases and J gave up 3 bases; unmatched junction bases: 10. As DNA, the CDR3 is TGCGCCAGTAGCCCCGGACAGGTCCACTATGGCTACACCTTC. Translation gives CASSPGQVHYGYTF. The whole variable domain, remainder taken from reference TRBV5-1 and TRBJ1-2, is KAGVTQTPRYLIKTRGQQVTLSCSPISGHRSVSWYQQTPGQGLQFLFEYFSETQRNKGNFPGRFSGRQFSNSRSEMNVSTLELGDSALYLCASSPGQVHYGYTFGSGTRLTVV.

This clone was recorded at least ten times. This sequence joins TRBV28 and TRBJ1-3; D may be TRBD1 (6 bases). The CDR3 length is 17 residues. Germline lookup yields CDR1 MDHEN and CDR2 SYDVKM. V shed 10 bases and J shed 0 bases, with 22 bases lying between them. The CDR3 loop is CATISSQGQSSGNTIYF. CDR3 DNA: TGTGCCACAATAAGCTCTCAGGGGCAAAGCTCTGGAAACACCATATATTTT.

A remark on this clone: A much larger clone is a single base away; this may be a read error. The chain is built from TRBV30 and TRBJ2-2; TRBD2 aligns across 8 bases. Looked up from germline, CDR1 is GTSNPN and CDR2 is SVGIG (reference sequence). This CDR3 comprises 15 residues. With V trimmed by 5 bases and J by 9 bases, 14 bases remained unmatched. CDR3 DNA: TGTGCCTGGGGACTAGCTGATAGCTATTACCGGGAGCTGTTTTTT. This sequence encodes CAWGLADSYYRELFF.

This clone was picked up a small number of times. This may be a read error: a much more frequent sequence differs by one nucleotide. The chain combines TRBV20-1 with TRBJ1-6; no clear D. Germline V lookup: CDR1 DFQATT, CDR2 SNEGSKA (reference sequence). V lost 5 bases to trimming and J lost 8 bases, with 16 bases between them. The CDR3 sequence is 14 residues long. The CDR3 DNA reads as TGCAGTGCTCGGCGACCATATTGGGATTCACCCCTCCACTTT. Its translation: CSARRPYWDSPLHF.

This clone was observed many times. The chain combines TRBV19 with TRBJ2-3; 11 bases agree with TRBD2. This CDR3 contains 15 residues. V was pared by 3 bases and J by 3 bases, with 2 bases of the junction left unmatched. Germline loops: CDR1 LNHDA, CDR2 SQIVND (reference sequence). The CDR3 region has the DNA TGTGCCAGTAGTATTAGACTAGCGGGGACAGATACGCAGTATTTT. Protein product: CASSIRLAGTDTQYF.

This clone came up many times. This sequence joins TRBV11-1 and TRBJ2-7; 10 bases align to TRBD1. V lost 1 base to trimming and J lost 2 bases; unmatched junction nucleotides: 5. CDR1 SGHAT and CDR2 FQDESV come from the germline V gene (reference sequence). This CDR3 is built from 16 residues. CDR3: CASSLVGTGDPYEQYF. CDR3 coding DNA: TGTGCCAGCAGCTTAGTCGGGACAGGGGATCCCTACGAGCAGTACTTC.

This clone was detected ten times or more. As DNA, the CDR3 is TGTGCCAGCAGTCCCACTGACAGGGACTTCAATCAGCCCCAGCATTTT. Translation gives CASSPTDRDFNQPQHF. V usage is TRBV11-1 and J usage is TRBJ1-5, with 7 bases fitting TRBD1. Germline-derived CDR1 and CDR2 are SGHAT and FQDESV (reference sequence). V was pared by 6 bases and J by 3 bases, with 11 bases of the junction left unmatched. This CDR3 is 16 amino acids long. Supplemented by reference TRBV11-1 and TRBJ1-5, the full variable domain reads EAEVAQSPRYKITEKSQAVAFWCDPISGHATLYWYRQILGQGPELLVQFQDESVVDDSQLPKDRFSAERLKGVDSTLKIQPAELGDSAMYLCASSPTDRDFNQPQHFGDGTRLSIL.

The chain is built from TRBV4-2 and TRBJ2-3; the D is unclear. The length of the CDR3 is 12 residues. Germline V gene sequence: CDR1 LGHNA, CDR2 YNFKEQ. Deletions cut 1 base from V and 5 bases from J, with 4 bases between. The CDR3 bases are TGTGCCAGCAGCCAAGCCTTAGATACGCAGTATTTT. The encoded protein is CASSQALDTQYF.